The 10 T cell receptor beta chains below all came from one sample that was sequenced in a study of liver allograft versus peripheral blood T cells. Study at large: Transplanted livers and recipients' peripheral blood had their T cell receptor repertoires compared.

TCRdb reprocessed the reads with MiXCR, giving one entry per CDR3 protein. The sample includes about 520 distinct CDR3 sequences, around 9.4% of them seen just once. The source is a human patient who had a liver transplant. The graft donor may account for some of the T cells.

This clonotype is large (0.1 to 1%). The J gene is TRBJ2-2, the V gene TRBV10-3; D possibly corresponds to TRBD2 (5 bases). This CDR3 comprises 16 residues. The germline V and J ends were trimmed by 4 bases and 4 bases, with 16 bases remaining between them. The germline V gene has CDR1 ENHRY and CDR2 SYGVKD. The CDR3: CAISAAAGGATGELFF. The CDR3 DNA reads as TGTGCCATCAGTGCGGCGGCGGGCGGAGCCACCGGGGAGCTGTTTTTT.

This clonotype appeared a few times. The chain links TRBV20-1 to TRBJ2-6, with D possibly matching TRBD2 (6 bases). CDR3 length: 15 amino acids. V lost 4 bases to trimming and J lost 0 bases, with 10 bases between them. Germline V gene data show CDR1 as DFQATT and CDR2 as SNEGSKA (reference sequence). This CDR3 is CSAIHGSSGANVLTF. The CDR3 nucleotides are TGCAGTGCTATTCACGGGAGCTCTGGGGCCAACGTCCTGACTTTC.

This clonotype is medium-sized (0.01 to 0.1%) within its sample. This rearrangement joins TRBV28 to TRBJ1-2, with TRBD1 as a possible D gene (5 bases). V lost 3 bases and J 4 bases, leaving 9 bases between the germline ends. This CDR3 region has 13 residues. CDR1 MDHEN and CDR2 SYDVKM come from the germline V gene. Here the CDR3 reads CASSLSGTYGYTF. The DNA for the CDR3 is TGTGCCAGCAGTTTGTCGGGGACCTATGGCTACACCTTC.

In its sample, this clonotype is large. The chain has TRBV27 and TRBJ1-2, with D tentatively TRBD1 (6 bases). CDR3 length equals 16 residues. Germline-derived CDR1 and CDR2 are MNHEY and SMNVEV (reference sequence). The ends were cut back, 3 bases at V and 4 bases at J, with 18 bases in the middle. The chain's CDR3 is CASSFGGAEGSYGYTF. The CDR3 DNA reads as TGTGCCAGCAGTTTTGGGGGGGCGGAGGGCAGCTATGGCTACACCTTC.

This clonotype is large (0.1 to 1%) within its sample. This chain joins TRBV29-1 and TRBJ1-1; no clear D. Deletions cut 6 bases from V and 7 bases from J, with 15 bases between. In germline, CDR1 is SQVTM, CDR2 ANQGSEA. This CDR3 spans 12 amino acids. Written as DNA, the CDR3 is TGCAGCGTCAAAGACCCCGTGGGTGAAGCTTTCTTT. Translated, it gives CSVKDPVGEAFF.

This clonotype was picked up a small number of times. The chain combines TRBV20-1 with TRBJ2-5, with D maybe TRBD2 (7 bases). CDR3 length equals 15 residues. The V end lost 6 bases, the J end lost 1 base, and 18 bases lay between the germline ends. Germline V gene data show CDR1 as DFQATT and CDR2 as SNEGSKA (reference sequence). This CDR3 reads CSAKRRGGGQETQYF. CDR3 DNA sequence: TGCAGTGCAAAGAGAAGGGGAGGGGGCCAAGAGACCCAGTACTTC.

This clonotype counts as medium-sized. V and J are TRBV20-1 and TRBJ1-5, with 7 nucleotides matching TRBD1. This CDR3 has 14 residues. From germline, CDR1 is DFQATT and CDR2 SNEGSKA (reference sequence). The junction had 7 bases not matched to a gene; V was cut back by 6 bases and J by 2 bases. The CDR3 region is CSASPGTGNQPQHF. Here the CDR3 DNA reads TGCAGTGCAAGCCCCGGGACAGGCAATCAGCCCCAGCATTTT.

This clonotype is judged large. CDR3 in amino acids: CASSRGARVNTEAFF. The CDR3 bases are TGTGCCAGTAGTAGGGGGGCTCGGGTGAACACTGAAGCTTTCTTT. The chain couples TRBV19 to TRBJ1-1; maybe TRBD1 (6 bases). The germline gives CDR1 LNHDA, CDR2 SQIVND (reference sequence). V lost 4 bases and J 0 bases, leaving 12 bases between the germline ends. CDR3 length equals 15 residues.

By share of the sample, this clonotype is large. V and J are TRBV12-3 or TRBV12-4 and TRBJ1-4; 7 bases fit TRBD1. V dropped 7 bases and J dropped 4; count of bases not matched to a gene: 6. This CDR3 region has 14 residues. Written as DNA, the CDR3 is TGTGCCAGCAATCGACAGGGAGGTAATGAAAAACTGTTTTTT. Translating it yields CASNRQGGNEKLFF.

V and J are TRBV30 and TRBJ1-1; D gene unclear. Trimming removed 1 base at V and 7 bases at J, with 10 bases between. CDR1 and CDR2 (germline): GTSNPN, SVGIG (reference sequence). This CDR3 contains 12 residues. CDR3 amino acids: CAWSAKRNEAFF. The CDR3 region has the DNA TGTGCCTGGAGTGCCAAGAGAAATGAAGCTTTCTTT.